Presented here are 31 T cell receptor beta chains from one specimen sequenced in a study of T cells after yellow fever vaccination. One entry per CDR3 protein results from TCRdb running MiXCR on the 5' RACE reads. The sample includes around 590,000 distinct CDR3 sequences, 9% to 15% of them seen just once. The specimen comprised PBMCs, sampled on the day of the yellow fever booster vaccination. The origin of the receptors is a man younger than 45 who received the YFV17D yellow fever vaccine.

This clonotype showed up many times. The gene calls are TRBV19 and TRBJ2-4, with D possibly being TRBD1 (6 bases). The V end lost 3 bases, the J end lost 13 bases, and 10 bases lay between the germline ends. CDR3 length: 11 amino acids. CDR1 is LNHDA and CDR2 is SQIVND in the germline V gene (reference sequence). As DNA, the CDR3 is TGTGCCAGTAGTATTCAGGGGTTACAGTACTTC. Amino acids: CASSIQGLQYF.

This clonotype was seen only a few times. The rearrangement joins TRBV20-1 to TRBJ2-4; D remains ambiguous. This CDR3 is built from 11 residues. Trimming left V 7 bases short and J 4 bases short, with 8 bases between. Germline CDR1 reads DFQATT; CDR2 reads SNEGSKA (reference sequence). The CDR3 sequence: CSGMTKNIQYF. Written as DNA, the CDR3 is TGCAGTGGGATGACGAAAAACATTCAGTACTTC.

The V call is TRBV20-1, the J call TRBJ2-1; TRBD2 matches at 16 bases. The CDR3 contains 17 residues. With V trimmed by 6 bases and J by 4 bases, 9 bases remained unmatched. The germline CDR1 and CDR2 sequences are DFQATT and SNEGSKA (reference sequence). CDR3: CSAVGLAGGPQYNEQFF. CDR3 in DNA: TGCAGTGCCGTGGGACTAGCGGGAGGGCCCCAATACAATGAGCAGTTCTTC.

This clonotype occurred a few times. V and J are TRBV24-1 and TRBJ2-5; D may be TRBD2 (7 bases). This CDR3 is built from 14 residues. V dropped 3 bases and J dropped 4 bases, with 11 bases sitting between them. The germline V gene has CDR1 KGHDR and CDR2 SFDVKD. As DNA, the CDR3 is TGTGCCACCAGTGATCCTAGGGGGGGAGAGACCCAGTACTTC. It encodes CATSDPRGGETQYF.

The gene calls are TRBV9 and TRBJ2-2, with D possibly TRBD2 on 6 matching bases. V lost 0 bases and J lost 4, with 16 bases in between. The CDR3 runs 17 residues. Germline V lookup: CDR1 SGDLS, CDR2 YYNGEE. CDR3 sequence: CASSVGPARGTTGELFF. The CDR3 nucleotides are TGTGCCAGCAGCGTAGGGCCCGCGCGCGGGACCACCGGGGAGCTGTTTTTT.

V and J are TRBV7-8 and TRBJ2-7, with D perhaps TRBD1 or TRBD2 (5 bases each). Trimming removed 4 bases at V and 2 bases at J, with 15 bases between. The CDR3 loop spans 15 amino acids. CDR1 is SGHVS, CDR2 FQNEAQ, per germline. The CDR3, as DNA: TGTGCCAGCAGCTCTAGTCCCGGGGCAACCTACGAGCAGTACTTC. Residues: CASSSSPGATYEQYF.

There are a few counts of this clonotype. The V call is TRBV18, the J call TRBJ1-5; D possibly corresponds to TRBD1 (6 bases). The germline V and J ends were trimmed by 4 bases and 6 bases, with 13 bases remaining between them. The germline V gene has CDR1 KGHSH and CDR2 LQKENI. CDR3 size: 14 residues. CDR3 loop: CASSLREGGQPQHF. In nucleotides, the CDR3 is TGTGCCAGCTCACTCCGGGAGGGGGGTCAGCCCCAGCATTTT.

There are a few counts of this clonotype. The rearrangement uses TRBV18 and TRBJ2-7; D gene ambiguous. The CDR3 is 14 residues long. Per the germline V gene, CDR1 is KGHSH and CDR2 is LQKENI. V lost 2 bases, J lost 5 bases, and 13 bases lay in between. The CDR3: CASSPTGFVDEQYF. The CDR3 DNA is TGTGCCAGCTCACCAACTGGCTTTGTGGACGAGCAGTACTTC.

There are a few counts of this clonotype. The chain combines TRBV3-1 with TRBJ2-1, with D possibly being TRBD1 or TRBD2 (5 bases each). The length of the CDR3 is 12 residues. CDR1 and CDR2 from the germline V gene are LGHDT and YNNKEL (reference sequence). V lost 1 base and J lost 15, with 13 bases in between. The CDR3 DNA is TGTGCCAGCAGCCAAGGGGACCTAGCAGTGTTCTTC. Translation: CASSQGDLAVFF.

V is TRBV9 and J is TRBJ1-2, with 10 bases lining up with TRBD1. The V gene's germline CDR1 is SGDLS and CDR2 YYNGEE. Trimming took 3 bases from V and 4 from J; bases not matched to a gene: 6. This CDR3 is built from 15 residues. CDR3 bases: TGTGCCAGCAGCGGGGGACAGGGGAGGACCTATGGCTACACCTTC. Amino acid sequence: CASSGGQGRTYGYTF.

This clonotype was counted at least ten times. This rearrangement joins TRBV27 to TRBJ1-4; D uncertain. The V end lost 8 bases, the J end lost 2 bases, and 9 bases lay between the germline ends. CDR1 is MNHEY, CDR2 SMNVEV, per germline (reference sequence). The CDR3 totals 13 residues. This CDR3 is CASSRGTNEKLFF. The DNA for the CDR3 is TGTGCCAGCTCGAGAGGGACTAATGAAAAACTGTTTTTT.

This clonotype was found a few times. The chain joins TRBV5-1 to TRBJ1-1; TRBD1 might be the D (6 bases). CDR1 and CDR2 (germline): SGHRS, YFSETQ. The V and J ends lost 3 bases and 6 bases respectively, with 15 bases between them. This CDR3 is built from 14 residues. The CDR3 nucleotides read TGCGCCAGCAGCTCGAGGGGGAGGGACTCTGAAGCTTTCTTT. It translates to CASSSRGRDSEAFF.

This chain links TRBV6-5 with TRBJ2-5, with 9 bases matching TRBD2. The CDR3 runs 16 residues. V was clipped by 1 base and J by 0 bases; unmatched bases: 3. Germline V lookup: CDR1 MNHEY, CDR2 SVGAGI. CDR3 nucleotide sequence: TGTGCCAGCAGTTACTGGGCTAGCGGGGACCAAGAGACCCAGTACTTC. Amino acids: CASSYWASGDQETQYF.

This clonotype was counted only a few times. The CDR3 sequence: CASSPSGRVETQYF. Written as DNA, the CDR3 is TGTGCCAGCAGCCCTAGCGGGAGGGTGGAGACCCAGTACTTC. The chain links TRBV3-1 to TRBJ2-5; 12 bases fit TRBD2. There are 14 residues in the CDR3. From germline, CDR1 is LGHDT and CDR2 YNNKEL (reference sequence). Unmatched junction bases numbered 2, after V lost 4 bases and J lost 5 bases.

This clonotype was counted a few times. The gene calls are TRBV20-1 and TRBJ1-2; D remains ambiguous. Germline assignment: CDR1 DFQATT and CDR2 SNEGSKA (reference sequence). V was shortened by 6 bases and J by 1 base, with 18 bases between the two germline ends. The CDR3 contains 15 residues. The CDR3 bases are TGCAGTGCCAATCCCATAAGAAATTTTAACTATGGCTACACCTTC. Protein sequence: CSANPIRNFNYGYTF.

The rearrangement uses TRBV20-1 and TRBJ1-6, with D perhaps matching TRBD1 (6 bases). The germline V gene encodes CDR1 DFQATT and CDR2 SNEGSKA (reference sequence). Trimming left V 6 bases short and J 7 bases short, with 16 bases between. The CDR3 contains 14 residues. The CDR3, as DNA: TGCAGTGCCTCACACAGGGCTGGGAATTCACCCCTCCACTTT. Translating it yields CSASHRAGNSPLHF.

The table lists this clonotype with a few counts. The chain joins TRBV6-2 or TRBV6-3 to TRBJ2-1; no clear D gene. CDR3 size: 11 residues. CDR1 and CDR2 from the germline V gene are MNHEY and SVGEGT. V lost 8 bases to trimming and J lost 3 bases, with 5 bases between them. CDR3 in DNA: TGTGCCAGCGCACACTACAATGAGCAGTTCTTC. Residues: CASAHYNEQFF.

The rearrangement uses TRBV20-1 and TRBJ2-3; D gene ambiguous. The germline V gene encodes CDR1 DFQATT and CDR2 SNEGSKA (reference sequence). The CDR3 is 14 amino acids. Trimming took 5 bases from V and 4 from J, leaving 16 bases between them. For the CDR3, the DNA is TGCAGTGCTCAACTTCAGAGGCGAGCAGATACGCAGTATTTT. Its translation is CSAQLQRRADTQYF.

This clonotype was counted between two and nine times. This rearrangement joins TRBV7-2 to TRBJ1-3; D is uncertain. Per germline, CDR1 SGHTA and CDR2 FQGNSA. CDR3 length equals 12 residues. Trimming shortened V by 2 bases and J by 3 bases, and 2 bases separated the two germline ends. CDR3 sequence: CASSLYGNTIYF. CDR3 sequence (DNA): TGTGCCAGCAGCTTATATGGAAACACCATATATTTT. Full variable domain (rest looked up from reference TRBV7-2 and TRBJ1-3): GAGVSQSPSNKVTEKGKDVELRCDPISGHTALYWYRQSLGQGLEFLIYFQGNSAPDKSGLPSDRFSAERTGGSVSTLTIQRTQQEDSAVYLCASSLYGNTIYFGEGSWLTVV.

The V call is TRBV15, the J call TRBJ2-1, with D maybe TRBD2 (6 bases). CDR1 is LNHNV, CDR2 YYDKDF, per germline (reference sequence). The CDR3 loop spans 12 amino acids. Trimming pared 0 bases from V and 15 bases from J, leaving 12 bases between. The CDR3 loop is CATSRDRLGLFF. The CDR3 nucleotides are TGTGCCACCAGCAGAGATCGACTAGGTTTGTTCTTC.

The genes are TRBV20-1 and TRBJ2-7; 11 positions agree with TRBD2. Per germline, CDR1 DFQATT and CDR2 SNEGSKA (reference sequence). The V segment lost 0 bases and the J segment 2 bases; nucleotides outside the gene matches: 6. The CDR3 length is 16 residues. CDR3 in amino acids: CSARDPLAGGPYEQYF. Written as DNA, the CDR3 is TGCAGTGCTAGAGATCCGTTAGCGGGAGGGCCCTACGAGCAGTACTTC.

J is TRBJ2-3 and V is TRBV12-3 or TRBV12-4; D not resolved. The CDR3 sequence is 14 residues long. Between the trimmed V and J ends, which lost 3 bases and 0 bases, there was a span of 7 bases. CDR3 protein: CASSFPPSTDTQYF. The DNA for the CDR3 is TGTGCCAGCAGTTTCCCCCCTAGCACAGATACGCAGTATTTT.

This clonotype was seen more than once but under ten times. This chain connects TRBV20-1 to TRBJ1-1, with D possibly TRBD1 on 5 matching bases. In germline, CDR1 is DFQATT, CDR2 SNEGSKA (reference sequence). Trimming took off 3 bases at V and 7 bases at J, with 9 bases between the two ends. The CDR3 loop spans 11 amino acids. CDR3 sequence (DNA): TGCAGTGCTAGGGGGGACGGTGAAGCTTTCTTT. Translating it yields CSARGDGEAFF.

Note on this clonotype: At one end the junction does not follow the germline gene, possibly because of a read error. V and J are TRBV7-2 and TRBJ2-3; D possibly corresponds to TRBD2 (6 bases). The V gene's germline CDR1 is SGHTA and CDR2 FQGNSA. The CDR3 runs to 15 residues. The CDR3 nucleotides are TGTGCCAGCAGCGCCGCTAGCGCACGCACAGATACGCGGTATTTT. Translated: CASSAASARTDTRYF.

The V call is TRBV5-1, the J call TRBJ2-5; D is possibly TRBD2 (5 bases). From germline, CDR1 is SGHRS and CDR2 YFSETQ. The CDR3 extends over 13 amino acids. Trimming stripped 2 bases from V and 5 bases from J, with 10 bases between. CDR3 bases: TGCGCCAGCAGCTTTGAGGGCCGGGAGACCCAGTACTTC. Translation: CASSFEGRETQYF.

This clonotype turned up a few times. The gene calls are TRBV12-3 or TRBV12-4 and TRBJ1-4, with D possibly being TRBD1 (6 bases). The CDR3 runs 14 residues. With 6 bases removed from V and 3 bases from J, the gap between germline ends came to 11 bases. The CDR3 protein is CASRRDTANEKLFF. The CDR3, as DNA: TGTGCCAGCAGACGGGACACAGCTAATGAAAAACTGTTTTTT.

This chain uses TRBV27 with TRBJ2-7; 11 bases agree with TRBD1. The CDR3 length is 15 residues. The V and J ends lost 5 bases and 5 bases, in that order; junction bases with no gene match: 8. The germline gives CDR1 MNHEY, CDR2 SMNVEV (reference sequence). The CDR3 DNA is TGTGCCAGCAGTGCCGGACAGGGGGCTTTCCACGAGCAGTACTTC. The encoded protein is CASSAGQGAFHEQYF.

The chain couples TRBV7-8 to TRBJ2-2; 11 bases are shared with TRBD2. Germline CDR1 reads SGHVS; CDR2 reads FQNEAQ. The CDR3 runs 14 residues. J lost 1 base, V lost 8 bases, and 0 bases had no gene match. CDR3 DNA: TGTGCCAGCGGGACTAGCGGGAACACCGGGGAGCTGTTTTTT. The encoded protein is CASGTSGNTGELFF. The complete variable domain, with remaining parts taken from reference TRBV7-8 and TRBJ2-2, reads GAGVSQSPRYKVAKRGQDVALRCDPISGHVSLFWYQQALGQGPEFLTYFQNEAQLDKSGLPSDRFFAERPEGSVSTLKIQRTQQEDSAVYLCASGTSGNTGELFFGEGSRLTVL.

This chain uses TRBV7-2 with TRBJ1-2, with D perhaps TRBD1 (6 bases). This CDR3 has 15 amino acids. Trimming stripped 7 bases from V and 5 bases from J, with 20 bases between. Germline V gene data show CDR1 as SGHTA and CDR2 as FQGNSA. DNA for the CDR3: TGTGCCAGCACTATCATTGGGGGGCATTGGTATGGCTACACCTTC. Protein sequence: CASTIIGGHWYGYTF. Full variable domain (outside the CDR3, taken from reference TRBV7-2 and TRBJ1-2): GAGVSQSPSNKVTEKGKDVELRCDPISGHTALYWYRQSLGQGLEFLIYFQGNSAPDKSGLPSDRFSAERTGGSVSTLTIQRTQQEDSAVYLCASTIIGGHWYGYTFGSGTRLTVV.

This chain joins TRBV4-3 and TRBJ2-4, with 8 bases that match TRBD1. The CDR3 is made up of 18 amino acids. Germline values: CDR1 LGHNA, CDR2 YSLEER. The junction had 8 bases not matched to a gene; V was cut back by 0 bases and J by 1 base. The CDR3 reads CASSQDLRQGAAKNIQYF. The CDR3 DNA is TGCGCCAGCAGCCAAGATTTGAGGCAGGGGGCGGCCAAAAACATTCAGTACTTC.

This clonotype turned up a few times. The gene calls are TRBV10-3 and TRBJ2-6, with D possibly TRBD2 on 5 matching bases. With 4 bases removed from V and 1 base from J, the gap between germline ends came to 11 bases. The CDR3 is 16 amino acids. The V gene's germline CDR1 is ENHRY and CDR2 SYGVKD. CDR3 amino acids: CAISGGADSGANVLTF. In DNA form, the CDR3 reads TGTGCCATCAGTGGGGGAGCCGATTCTGGGGCCAACGTCCTGACTTTC.